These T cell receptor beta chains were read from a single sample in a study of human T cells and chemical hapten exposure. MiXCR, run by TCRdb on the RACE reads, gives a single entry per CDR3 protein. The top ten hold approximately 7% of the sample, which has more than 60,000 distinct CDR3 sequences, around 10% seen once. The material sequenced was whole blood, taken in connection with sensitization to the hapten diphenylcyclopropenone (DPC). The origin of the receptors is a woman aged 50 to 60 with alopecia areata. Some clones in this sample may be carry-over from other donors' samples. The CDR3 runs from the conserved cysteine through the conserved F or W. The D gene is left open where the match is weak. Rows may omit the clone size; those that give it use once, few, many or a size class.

CDR3aa: CASSHSAGPEHLHF
CDR3nt: TGCGCCAGCAGCCACTCCGCCGGTCCCGAACACCTCCACTTT
len: 14
j_gene: TRBJ1-6
abundance: few
v_gene: TRBV4-1
d_gene: -

CDR3aa: CASRFWMTYGYTF
CDR3nt: TGTGCAAGTCGCTTTTGGATGACCTATGGCTACACCTTC
len: 13
j_gene: TRBJ1-2
abundance: many
v_gene: TRBV12-2
d_gene: -

CDR3aa: CSVLPHRGNTEAFF
CDR3nt: TGCAGTGTCTTACCCCACAGGGGGAACACTGAAGCTTTCTTT
len: 14
j_gene: TRBJ1-1
abundance: few
v_gene: TRBV20-1
d_gene: TRBD1

CDR3aa: CSARTPLSAEAFF
CDR3nt: TGCAGCGCCCGGACACCTTTAAGCGCTGAAGCTTTCTTT
len: 13
j_gene: TRBJ1-1
abundance: -
v_gene: TRBV29-1
d_gene: -

CDR3aa: CASSPGHSPSGNTIYF
CDR3nt: TGTGCCAGCTCACCAGGACACTCACCCTCTGGAAACACCATATATTTT
len: 16
j_gene: TRBJ1-3
abundance: -
v_gene: TRBV18
d_gene: -

CDR3aa: CASSASGGSYEQYF
CDR3nt: TGTGCCAGCTCGGCTAGCGGGGGCTCCTACGAGCAGTACTTC
len: 14
j_gene: TRBJ2-7
abundance: many
v_gene: TRBV18
d_gene: TRBD2

CDR3aa: CASSQELSGKIKKIAKNIQYF
CDR3nt: TGTGCCAGCAGCCAAGAGTTGAGCGGGAAGATCAAAAAAATAGCCAAAAACATTCAGTACTTC
len: 21
j_gene: TRBJ2-4
abundance: -
v_gene: TRBV3-1
d_gene: TRBD2

CDR3aa: CASSLGAGAFF
CDR3nt: TGTGCCAGCAGCTTGGGAGCGGGGGCTTTCTTT
len: 11
j_gene: TRBJ1-1
abundance: few
v_gene: TRBV7-9
d_gene: -

CDR3aa: CASSFLGFGTDIEKLFF
CDR3nt: TGTGCCAGCAGTTTCCTGGGGTTTGGGACAGACATTGAAAAACTGTTTTTT
len: 17
j_gene: TRBJ1-4
abundance: -
v_gene: TRBV12-3/TRBV12-4
d_gene: TRBD1

CDR3aa: CSATSIWANEQFF
CDR3nt: TGCAGTGCTACGAGCATCTGGGCGAATGAGCAGTTCTTC
len: 13
j_gene: TRBJ2-1
abundance: -
v_gene: TRBV20-1
d_gene: -

CDR3aa: CASSKAGNSYNEQFF
CDR3nt: TGTGCCAGCAGCAAAGCGGGAAACTCCTACAATGAGCAGTTCTTC
len: 15
j_gene: TRBJ2-1
abundance: -
v_gene: TRBV28
d_gene: TRBD2

CDR3aa: CSVLGHDGYTF
CDR3nt: TGCAGCGTACTTGGACACGACGGCTACACCTTC
len: 11
j_gene: TRBJ1-2
abundance: -
v_gene: TRBV29-1
d_gene: -

CDR3aa: CASSEGTDPYEQYF
CDR3nt: TGCGCCAGCAGCGAGGGGACAGATCCCTACGAGCAGTACTTC
len: 14
j_gene: TRBJ2-7
abundance: few
v_gene: TRBV5-1
d_gene: TRBD1

CDR3aa: CASSSQNQPQHF
CDR3nt: TGTGCCAGCAGCTCTCAGAATCAGCCCCAGCATTTT
len: 12
j_gene: TRBJ1-5
abundance: -
v_gene: TRBV7-2
d_gene: -

CDR3aa: CASLHSGTIFQQYF
CDR3nt: TGTGCCAGCCTACATTCCGGGACTATCTTTCAGCAGTACTTC
len: 14
j_gene: TRBJ2-7
abundance: many
v_gene: TRBV28
d_gene: TRBD2

CDR3aa: CASSGGRSGAGVYETQYF
CDR3nt: TGTGCCAGCAGTGGTGGTCGGTCGGGAGCGGGAGTTTACGAGACCCAGTACTTC
len: 18
j_gene: TRBJ2-5
abundance: few
v_gene: TRBV6-5
d_gene: TRBD2

CDR3aa: CATSRDGGPSEKLFF
CDR3nt: TGTGCCACCAGCAGAGATGGGGGCCCGTCCGAAAAACTGTTTTTT
len: 15
j_gene: TRBJ1-4
abundance: many
v_gene: TRBV15
d_gene: -